Here is one T cell receptor beta chain with its context. Antigen specificity is unknown. The sample originates from a study of shared clonotypes between healthy human individuals. Findings and limits, study-wide: Memory subsets generally showed lower estimated richness than naive subsets.

V dropped 5 bases and J dropped 3 bases, with 10 bases sitting between them. Germline CDR1 is LNHDA and CDR2 is SQIVND (reference sequence). There are 14 residues in the CDR3. Replicate PCRs run on sorted subsets employed approximately 0.2 ug DNA, 30,000 to 35,000 T cell genomes. The data were produced by immunoSEQ multiplex PCR, yet TCRdb's version contains in-frame clones alone and is incomplete. The profile shows 950,000 to 1,300,000 clones, around 75% of them singletons. The sequenced material came from memory CD4+ T cells sorted from blood. Subset in this sample: CD45RA-negative fraction. This TCR derives from a man aged 18 to 29 in good health. The chain recombines TRBV19 with TRBJ2-2; D call uncertain. In DNA, the CDR3 is TGTGCCAGTAGTTGGTCTGTCGACACCGGGGAGCTGTTTTTT. Its protein is CASSWSVDTGELFF.